This TCR beta chain was identified during a study of cytomegalovirus exposure and HLA in healthy donors. The PCR ran on 60 Vbeta and 13 Jbeta primers. Profiling relied on immunoSEQ multiplex PCR, and the TCRdb table lists in-frame clones only, not all of them. This sample's clone table lists around 50,000 clones. Germline V gene data show CDR1 as LNHDA and CDR2 as SQIVND (reference sequence). Trimming stripped 3 bases from V and 0 bases from J, with 8 bases between. This CDR3 has 14 residues. Findings and caveats of the study: Later analysis associated a missense DCLRE1C variant with TCR beta V- and J-gene trimming. In vitro assays verified that a few CMV-associated chains recognized CMV antigens specifically. Later analysis suggested most CMV-associated TCR beta chains were HLA-restricted. The presence/absence work took it that sequencing depth was about the same across donors.

In regard to this clone: What it binds is unknown.

The chain uses TRBV19 and TRBJ1-1; D gene uncertain. Sequenced input: PBMCs. The TCR originated in a woman between 50 and 59 years old in good health and CMV-seropositive. CDR3 in DNA: TGTGCCAGTAGTATGGGAGGGTTGAACACTGAAGCTTTCTTT. Translating gives CASSMGGLNTEAFF.